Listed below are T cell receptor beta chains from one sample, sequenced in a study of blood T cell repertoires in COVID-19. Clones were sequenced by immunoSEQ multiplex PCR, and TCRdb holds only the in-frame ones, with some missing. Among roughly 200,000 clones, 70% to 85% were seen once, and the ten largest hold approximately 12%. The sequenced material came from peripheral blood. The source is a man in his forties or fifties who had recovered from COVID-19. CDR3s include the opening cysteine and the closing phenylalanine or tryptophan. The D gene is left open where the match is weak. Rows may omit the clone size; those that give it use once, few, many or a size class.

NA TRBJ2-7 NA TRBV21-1 CASSKGPEAHYEQYF TGTGCCAGCAGCAAAGGGCCCGAGGCCCACTACGAGCAGTACTTC
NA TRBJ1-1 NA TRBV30 CAWRGQGFTEAFF TGTGCCTGGAGGGGGCAGGGATTCACTGAAGCTTTCTTT
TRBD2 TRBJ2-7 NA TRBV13 CASSLLAGEGYEQYF TGTGCCAGCAGCCTACTAGCGGGAGAGGGTTACGAGCAGTACTTC
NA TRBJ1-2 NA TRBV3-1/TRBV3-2 CASSLSGGASDYGYTF TGTGCCAGCAGCCTATCGGGGGGGGCATCGGACTATGGCTACACCTTC
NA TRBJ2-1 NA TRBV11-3 CASSLGAAGVHEQFF TGTGCCAGCAGCCTGGGGGCGGCGGGAGTCCATGAGCAGTTCTTC
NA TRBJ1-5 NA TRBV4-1 CASSQDGALSARPQHF TGCGCCAGCAGCCAAGATGGGGCGCTGTCCGCCCGGCCCCAGCATTTT
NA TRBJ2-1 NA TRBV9 CASSGGLAGGNEQFF TGTGCCAGCAGCGGAGGACTAGCAGGGGGGAATGAGCAGTTCTTC
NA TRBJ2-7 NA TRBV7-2 CASRVAGGYEQYF TGTGCCAGCAGAGTAGCCGGTGGCTACGAGCAGTACTTC
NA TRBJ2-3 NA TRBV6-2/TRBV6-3 CASSYHSGDTDTQYF TGTGCCAGCAGTTACCATAGCGGAGACACAGATACGCAGTATTTT
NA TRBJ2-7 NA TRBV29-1 CSVEHPGSEQYF TGCAGCGTTGAACATCCGGGAAGCGAGCAGTACTTC
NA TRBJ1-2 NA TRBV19 CASSIRDTAVGYTF TGTGCCAGTAGTATTCGGGACACAGCGGTTGGCTACACCTTC
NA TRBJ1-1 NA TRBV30 CAWRVWTGNNTEAFF TGTGCCTGGAGGGTTTGGACGGGGAATAACACTGAAGCTTTCTTT
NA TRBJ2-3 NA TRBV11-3 CASSLDRGTDTQYF TGTGCCAGCAGCTTAGATCGGGGCACAGATACGCAGTATTTT
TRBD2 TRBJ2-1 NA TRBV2 CASRERTSGAYNEQFF TGTGCCAGCAGAGAACGGACTAGCGGGGCCTACAATGAGCAGTTCTTC
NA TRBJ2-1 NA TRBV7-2 CASTRSREDEQFF TGTGCCAGCACCCGATCCAGGGAGGATGAGCAGTTCTTC
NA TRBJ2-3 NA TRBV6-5 CASSYSNEAGGTQYF TGTGCCAGCAGTTACTCGAATGAAGCTGGTGGTACGCAGTATTTT
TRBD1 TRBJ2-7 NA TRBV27 CAARRDRGQVEQYF TGTGCCGCAAGACGGGACAGGGGGCAAGTCGAGCAGTACTTC
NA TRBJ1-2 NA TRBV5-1 CASSLGSEGYGYTF TGCGCCAGCAGCTTGGGTTCAGAGGGCTATGGCTACACCTTC
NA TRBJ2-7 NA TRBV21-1 CASSTDRSVTGNTYEQYF TGTGCCAGCAGCACCGATCGCTCAGTGACAGGGAACACCTACGAGCAGTACTTC
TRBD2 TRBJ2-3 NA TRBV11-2 CASSLGLLAGAGDTQYF TGTGCCAGCAGCTTAGGGTTACTAGCGGGAGCAGGGGATACGCAGTATTTT
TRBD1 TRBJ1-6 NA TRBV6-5 CASSYSPGQGLGDLHF TGTGCCAGCAGTTACTCACCGGGACAGGGGCTTGGGGACCTCCACTTT
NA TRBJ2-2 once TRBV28 CATLPRVGTGELFF TGTGCCACCCTGCCCCGGGTAGGCACCGGGGAGCTGTTTTTT
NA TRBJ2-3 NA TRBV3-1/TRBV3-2 CASSSGGGTDTQYF TGTGCCAGCAGCTCCGGAGGTGGCACAGATACGCAGTATTTT
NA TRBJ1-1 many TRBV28 CASSGTLYTEAFF TGTGCCAGCAGTGGGACATTGTACACTGAAGCTTTCTTT
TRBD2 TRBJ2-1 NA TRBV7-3 CASSPGTTNEQFF TGTGCCAGCAGCCCCGGGACTACCAATGAGCAGTTCTTC
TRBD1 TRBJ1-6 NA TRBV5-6 CASSLGTGAYNSPLHF TGTGCCAGCAGCTTAGGGACAGGGGCCTATAATTCACCCCTCCACTTT
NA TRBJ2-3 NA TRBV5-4 CASSLVAGDTQYF TGTGCCAGCAGCTTGGTGGCGGGAGATACGCAGTATTTT
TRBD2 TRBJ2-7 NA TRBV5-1 CASSRITSGGSYGEQYF TGCGCCAGCAGCCGCATCACTAGCGGGGGGTCCTACGGGGAGCAGTACTTC
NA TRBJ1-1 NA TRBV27 CASSPGFGVNTEAFF TGTGCCAGCAGTCCAGGGTTTGGGGTTAACACTGAAGCTTTCTTT
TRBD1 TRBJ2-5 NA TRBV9 CASSEGQGAWETQYF TGTGCCAGCAGCGAGGGACAGGGGGCGTGGGAGACCCAGTACTTC
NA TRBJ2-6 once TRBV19 CASSTQPTGANVLTF TGTGCCAGTAGTACACAGCCCACCGGGGCCAACGTCCTGACTTTC